This passage covers 20 T cell receptor beta chains from one sample sequenced in a study of regulatory T cells in long-lasting Graves disease (dated by TCRdb to about 2021). Library creation used multiplex PCR. Reads for this sample came from an Illumina HiSeq 4000. TCR beta libraries were built with iRepertoire HTBI primers and Arm-PCR amplification of CDR3 regions. The public reads were run again by TCRdb, first through fastp at Q25 and then through MiXCR, and only productive beta chains were kept. Rows are unified per CDR3 protein, each entry keeping the most common DNA and genes. The sample profile shows a few hundred thousand distinct CDR3 sequences; about 25% of them were found once. The biggest ten clones account for about a quarter of the sample. This specimen's time point label, interpreted: persistent/refractory GD, antithyroid drugs over 5 years with positive TRAb. For both TCR sequencing and RNA sequencing, RNA was extracted from PBMCs in TRIzol.

This material consisted of peripheral blood mononuclear cells (PBMCs), taken when the disease was refractory, from a patient treated with antithyroid drugs. These receptors all stem from a female donor with Graves disease.

This clonotype was detected many times. J is TRBJ2-7 and V is TRBV6-2 or TRBV6-3; tentative D call: TRBD1 (6 bases). Trimming took 0 bases from V and 4 from J, leaving 16 bases between them. Germline V CDR1 and CDR2: MNHEY, SVGEGT. The CDR3 runs 16 residues. CDR3 coding DNA: TGTGCCAGCAGTTACTCGATACAGGGTGGTGTGTACGAGCAGTACTTC. Translated: CASSYSIQGGVYEQYF.

V gene TRBV20-1 combines with J gene TRBJ1-3, with D possibly TRBD1 on 5 matching bases. Germline V CDR1 and CDR2: DFQATT, SNEGSKA (reference sequence). V lost 4 bases, J lost 0 bases, and 13 bases lay in between. The CDR3 covers 15 residues. The CDR3 spells CSAKKGEDSGNTIYF. The DNA for the CDR3 is TGCAGTGCTAAAAAAGGGGAAGACTCTGGAAACACCATATATTTT.

The sample holds one count of this clonotype. The chain joins TRBV18 to TRBJ2-7, with unresolved D. Germline CDR1 and CDR2: KGHSH and LQKENI. V lost 0 bases and J 6 bases, leaving 9 bases between the germline ends. The CDR3 has 13 amino acids. CDR3: CASSPPLPAEQYF. The DNA of the CDR3 is TGTGCCAGCTCACCACCACTACCGGCCGAGCAGTACTTC.

This chain joins TRBV6-1 and TRBJ2-5; TRBD2 matches at 8 bases. With 6 bases clipped from V and 5 bases from J, the junction kept 11 bases outside the gene matches. Germline V gives CDR1 MNHNS, CDR2 SASEGT. CDR3 size: 15 residues. The CDR3 protein is CASSPTGGPVETQYF. The CDR3 DNA is TGTGCCAGCAGCCCAACGGGAGGGCCCGTGGAGACCCAGTACTTC.

This chain connects TRBV7-9 to TRBJ2-2; D perhaps matches TRBD2 (6 bases). There are 15 residues in the CDR3. V lost 3 bases, J lost 3 bases, and 11 bases lay in between. Germline V gene data show CDR1 as SEHNR and CDR2 as FQNEAQ (reference sequence). The CDR3 region is CASSFYTGDTGELFF. DNA for the CDR3: TGTGCCAGCAGCTTTTACACGGGAGACACCGGGGAGCTGTTTTTT.

In this sample, this clonotype turned up a few times. The V gene is TRBV29-1, the J gene TRBJ2-5, with unresolved D. The CDR3 is made up of 10 amino acids. The V and J ends lost 8 bases and 5 bases respectively, with 9 bases between them. CDR1 and CDR2 from the germline V gene are SQVTM and ANQGSEA. The CDR3 region has the DNA TGCAGCATATCGCGGGAGACCCAGTACTTC. Its translation is CSISRETQYF.

This clonotype has more than one count but fewer than ten. The rearrangement links TRBV6-5 to TRBJ2-7, with 9 bases fitting TRBD1. CDR1 is MNHEY and CDR2 is SVGAGI in the germline V gene. V gave up 6 bases and J gave up 3 bases; unmatched junction bases: 6. This CDR3 is 14 amino acids long. This CDR3 is CASRYQTGGYEQYF. The CDR3 coding sequence is TGTGCCAGCAGATACCAGACAGGGGGCTACGAGCAGTACTTC.

The V gene is TRBV15, the J gene TRBJ2-5; 9 nucleotides match TRBD1. V shed 3 bases, J shed 1 base, and the junction held 9 bases outside the gene matches. Germline CDR1 LNHNV, CDR2 YYDKDF (reference sequence). The CDR3 loop spans 17 amino acids. The CDR3 spells CATSSPGTGWPQETQYF. CDR3 coding DNA: TGTGCCACCAGCAGCCCTGGGACAGGGTGGCCCCAAGAGACCCAGTACTTC.

V and J are TRBV6-1 and TRBJ2-7; D remains unclear. The CDR3 runs 15 residues. The V and J ends lost 6 bases and 5 bases respectively, with 20 bases between them. CDR1 MNHNS and CDR2 SASEGT come from the germline V gene. The CDR3 sequence is CASRARLTAVNEQYF. CDR3 nucleotide sequence: TGTGCCAGCAGGGCCCGGCTGACTGCTGTAAACGAGCAGTACTTC.

This clonotype turned up a few times. This rearrangement joins TRBV2 to TRBJ1-1; 7 bases align to TRBD1. CDR1 is SNHLY and CDR2 is FYNNEI in the germline V gene. The CDR3 covers 15 residues. The J segment lost 1 base and the V segment lost 5 bases, leaving 7 bases of the junction unmatched. CDR3 DNA sequence: TGTGCCAGCAGTTCAACAGGGGATGGGAACACTGAAGCTTTCTTT. It codes for CASSSTGDGNTEAFF.

This clonotype was detected ten times or more. The genes are TRBV24-1 and TRBJ1-2; a possible D gene is TRBD1 (5 bases). The germline V gene has CDR1 KGHDR and CDR2 SFDVKD. The V end was cut by 0 bases, the J end by 6 bases, with 10 bases between. The CDR3 sequence is 14 residues long. CDR3 sequence (DNA): TGTGCCACCAGTGATTTGAGACAGCACCATGGCTACACCTTC. Translating it yields CATSDLRQHHGYTF.

Only a few counts were recorded for this clonotype. The chain is built from TRBV2 and TRBJ2-1, with 11 nucleotides matching TRBD2. Germline V CDR1 and CDR2: SNHLY, FYNNEI. V gave up 4 bases and J gave up 8 bases; unmatched junction bases: 7. This CDR3 has 15 residues. The CDR3, as DNA: TGTGCCAGCAGTGTAGGAACTAGCGGGAGCTATGAGCAGTTCTTC. Translation: CASSVGTSGSYEQFF.

The rearrangement links TRBV30 to TRBJ1-1; no clear D. The length of the CDR3 is 11 residues. Per germline, CDR1 GTSNPN and CDR2 SVGIG (reference sequence). V dropped 1 base and J dropped 11 bases, with 11 bases sitting between them. CDR3 loop: CAWSESLNAFF. The CDR3 nucleotides read TGTGCCTGGAGTGAATCCCTGAACGCTTTCTTT.

The rearrangement uses TRBV20-1 and TRBJ2-7; TRBD2 matches at 9 bases. Trimming cost V 0 bases and J 4 bases; bases outside gene matches: 7. Germline CDR1 DFQATT, CDR2 SNEGSKA (reference sequence). CDR3 size: 15 residues. The DNA of the CDR3 is TGCAGTGCTAGAGATTTGGGACTAGCTACGTACGAGCAGTACTTC. It codes for CSARDLGLATYEQYF.

The chain carries TRBV3-1 and TRBJ2-3; a weak D match, TRBD2 (6 bases). CDR3 length equals 12 residues. V lost 7 bases to trimming and J lost 4 bases, with 9 bases between them. From germline, CDR1 is LGHDT and CDR2 YNNKEL (reference sequence). CDR3 sequence: CASNGGSDTQYF. CDR3 DNA: TGTGCCAGCAACGGGGGTTCAGATACGCAGTATTTT.

This sequence joins TRBV6-2 or TRBV6-3 and TRBJ1-2; D unclear. This CDR3 spans 14 amino acids. CDR1 MNHEY and CDR2 SVGEGT come from the germline V gene. V dropped 5 bases and J dropped 3 bases, with 13 bases sitting between them. This CDR3 is CASSDEAKDYGYTF. CDR3 coding DNA: TGTGCCAGCAGTGATGAGGCAAAAGACTATGGCTACACCTTC.

This clonotype was detected only a few times. Germline is not matched at one junction end, which may reflect a read error. The V call is TRBV3-1, the J call TRBJ2-2, with D hard to call. Germline V lookup: CDR1 LGHDT, CDR2 YNNKEL (reference sequence). The CDR3 extends over 16 amino acids. In nucleotides, the CDR3 is TGTGCCGGCAGCCAAGTCGGAGAAGTTCAGGTCGGGGAGCTGTTTTTT. It codes for CAGSQVGEVQVGELFF.

This rearrangement joins TRBV20-1 to TRBJ2-7; tentative D call: TRBD2 (5 bases). The CDR3 sequence is 14 residues long. V was clipped by 3 bases and J by 3 bases, with 15 bases between them. Germline CDR1 is DFQATT and CDR2 is SNEGSKA (reference sequence). In nucleotides, the CDR3 is TGCAGTGCTAGGGGATTGACGAGGGTCTACGAGCAGTACTTC. Translation gives CSARGLTRVYEQYF.

The chain employs TRBV19 and TRBJ1-1; tentative D call: TRBD1 (5 bases). The CDR3 contains 16 residues. Germline lookup yields CDR1 LNHDA and CDR2 SQIVND (reference sequence). V gave up 3 bases and J gave up 1 base, with 15 bases separating them. Here the CDR3 DNA reads TGTGCCAGTAGTATGGAGTTCCGACAGAGGAACACTGAAGCTTTCTTT. This translates into CASSMEFRQRNTEAFF.

This clonotype was seen many times. The genes are TRBV19 and TRBJ1-2; 7 nucleotides agree with TRBD1. V trimming: 10 bases; J trimming: 1 base; junction bases outside the gene matches: 9. CDR1 LNHDA and CDR2 SQIVND come from the germline V gene (reference sequence). The CDR3 consists of 14 residues. The CDR3 nucleotides read TGTGCCACTTCGAGGGGGCTCGGTAACTATGGCTACACCTTC. Translating it yields CATSRGLGNYGYTF. Using reference TRBV19 and TRBJ1-2 for the parts outside the CDR3, the full variable domain is DGGITQSPKYLFRKEGQNVTLSCEQNLNHDAMYWYRQDPGQGLRLIYYSQIVNDFQKGDIAEGYSVSREKKESFPLTVTSAQKNPTAFYLCATSRGLGNYGYTFGSGTRLTVV.